These 2 T cell receptor beta chains were sequenced from one sample in a study of molecular identifiers for immune sequencing clone quantification. TCRdb re-called the PCR reads through MiXCR, storing one row per CDR3 protein. This table has 400,000 to 600,000 distinct CDR3 sequences, roughly a fifth appearing once. Sequencing input: naive CD8+ T cells from blood, with Jurkat cell RNA spiked in. The subset denotes: FACS-sorted CD8+CD4-CCR7+CD45RA+ naive T cells. The receptors were sampled from a human donor in good health. Some libraries in this study had Jurkat cell RNA spiked in.

On this clonotype: It is likely a read error: a sequence one base away is far more abundant. J is TRBJ2-2 and V is TRBV9; D remains unclear. CDR1 and CDR2 (germline): SGDLS, YYNGEE. The CDR3 has 12 amino acids. CDR3 sequence (DNA): TGTGCCAGCAGCCGGAACACCGAGGAGCTGTTTTTT. Encoded protein: CASSRNTEELFF.

The genes are TRBV30 and TRBJ1-5; 8 nucleotides match TRBD1. The germline V gene has CDR1 GTSNPN and CDR2 SVGIG (reference sequence). The CDR3 extends over 16 amino acids. V lost 2 bases to trimming and J lost 0 bases; unmatched junction nucleotides: 6. The CDR3 region has the DNA TGTGCCTGGAGTACCGGGACAGGCGGTAGCAATCAGCCCCAGCATTTT. Translating it yields CAWSTGTGGSNQPQHF. Full variable domain (outside the CDR3, taken from reference TRBV30 and TRBJ1-5): SQTIHQWPATLVQPVGSPLSLECTVEGTSNPNLYWYRQAAGRGLQLLFYSVGIGQISSEVPQNLSASRPQDRQFILSSKKLLLSDSGFYLCAWSTGTGGSNQPQHFGDGTRLSIL.